The entry that follows covers one T cell receptor beta chain sequence. What it binds is not known. The data derive from a study of T cell responses to AZD1222 COVID-19 vaccine. Clones were sequenced by immunoSEQ multiplex PCR, and TCRdb holds only the in-frame ones, with some missing. The profile shows about 110,000 clones, around 83% of them singletons. Points from the study as a whole: There were mostly white British donors and more females than males, and clonal diversity was possibly underestimated. There were repertoire samples only from the period after the peak T cell response.

The sample here was peripheral blood, taken on day 0 of AZD1222 vaccination. This clonotype was obtained from an adult in good health.

The CDR3 nucleotides are TGTGCCAGCAAGGCAGGGGACTGGTATGAGCAGTTCTTC. Translating gives CASKAGDWYEQFF. J is TRBJ2-1 and V is TRBV5-4; D possibly matches TRBD1 or TRBD2 (6 bases each). The CDR3 spans 13 residues. Deletions cut 6 bases from V and 8 bases from J, with 15 bases between. Germline-derived CDR1 and CDR2 are SGHNT and YYREEE (reference sequence).